The 30 T cell receptor beta chains below were found in one sample sequenced in a study of human T cells and chemical hapten exposure. TCRdb reanalysed the RACE reads using MiXCR and keeps one entry per CDR3 protein. The sample lists around 380,000 distinct CDR3 sequences, 4% to 5.5% seen once, with approximately 2.5% in the top ten. Sample time point: patch test 1, 2 weeks after DPC sensitization. Treatment meaning: therapeutic diphenylcyclopropenone sensitization with weekly scalp DPC. The specimen comprised whole blood, sampled in connection with sensitization to the hapten diphenylcyclopropenone (DPC). These receptors came from a woman in her 50s with alopecia areata. Some clones in this sample may be carry-over from other donors' samples.

This clonotype was counted many times. The J gene is TRBJ2-4, the V gene TRBV7-9; 12 bases are shared with TRBD1. With 5 bases clipped from V and 9 bases from J, the junction kept 11 bases outside the gene matches. Germline V gives CDR1 SEHNR, CDR2 FQNEAQ (reference sequence). This CDR3 is built from 16 residues. The CDR3 reads CASSPEGTGGIFIQYF. For the CDR3, the DNA is TGTGCCAGCAGCCCTGAGGGGACAGGGGGCATTTTCATTCAGTACTTC.

This clonotype was counted at least ten times. The chain joins TRBV11-1 to TRBJ2-7; D possibly corresponds to TRBD1 (5 bases). The germline gives CDR1 SGHAT, CDR2 FQDESV (reference sequence). The CDR3 length is 13 residues. V was trimmed by 1 base and J by 4 bases, leaving 8 bases between them. The CDR3 nucleotides are TGTGCCAGCAGCTTAGGACAGATATACGAGCAGTACTTC. Translating it yields CASSLGQIYEQYF. Full variable domain (remainder filled in from reference TRBV11-1 and TRBJ2-7): EAEVAQSPRYKITEKSQAVAFWCDPISGHATLYWYRQILGQGPELLVQFQDESVVDDSQLPKDRFSAERLKGVDSTLKIQPAELGDSAMYLCASSLGQIYEQYFGPGTRLTVT.

This clonotype came up a few times. The chain uses TRBV14 and TRBJ1-1; D is uncertain. V shed 4 bases and J shed 3 bases, with 9 bases lying between them. This CDR3 has 13 residues. CDR1 and CDR2 from the germline V gene are SGHDN and FVKESK. The CDR3 DNA reads TGTGCCAGCAGCCTGGACGTGGACACTGAAGCTTTCTTT. Its protein is CASSLDVDTEAFF. The variable domain in full, with the rest retrieved from reference TRBV14 and TRBJ1-1, is EAGVTQFPSHSVIEKGQTVTLRCDPISGHDNLYWYRRVMGKEIKFLLHFVKESKQDESGMPNNRFLAERTGGTYSTLKVQPAELEDSGVYFCASSLDVDTEAFFGQGTRLTVV.

This clonotype was seen ten or more times. The chain links TRBV25-1 to TRBJ1-2, with no clear D. Looked up from germline, CDR1 is MGHDK and CDR2 is SYGVNS. The CDR3 contains 15 residues. Trimming cost V 2 bases and J 4 bases, with 14 bases left between them. The CDR3 nucleotides read TGTGCCAGCAGTGAAGGTCCCGCAGTTGGCTATGGCTACACCTTC. Its translation: CASSEGPAVGYGYTF.

This clonotype was observed at least ten times. The V call is TRBV20-1, the J call TRBJ2-5, with 9 bases identical to TRBD1. The length of the CDR3 is 12 residues. Per the germline V gene, CDR1 is DFQATT and CDR2 is SNEGSKA (reference sequence). The V segment lost 5 bases and the J segment 2 bases; nucleotides outside the gene matches: 0. CDR3 region: CSADRGQETQYF. The CDR3 DNA is TGCAGTGCTGACAGGGGGCAAGAGACCCAGTACTTC.

This chain connects TRBV7-2 to TRBJ2-5; TRBD2 agrees at 9 bases. The CDR3 consists of 13 residues. Germline-derived CDR1 and CDR2 are SGHTA and FQGNSA. J gave up 6 bases and V 3 bases, and 2 bases lay outside the gene matches. The CDR3 protein is CASSFSGGKTQYF. The CDR3 bases are TGTGCCAGCAGCTTTAGCGGGGGAAAGACCCAGTACTTC.

This clonotype was recorded once. The V gene is TRBV7-3, the J gene TRBJ1-1; TRBD1 might be the D (6 bases). Germline CDR1 and CDR2: SGHTA and FQGTGA. The CDR3 covers 14 residues. Trimming left V 5 bases short and J 5 bases short, with 15 bases between. DNA of the CDR3: TGTGCCAGCAGCCAGACTCCAGGGGAAACTGAAGCTTTCTTT. It specifies CASSQTPGETEAFF. Full variable domain (missing parts from reference TRBV7-3 and TRBJ1-1): GAGVSQTPSNKVTEKGKYVELRCDPISGHTALYWYRQSLGQGPEFLIYFQGTGAADDSGLPNDRFFAVRPEGSVSTLKIQRTERGDSAVYLCASSQTPGETEAFFGQGTRLTVV.

This clonotype was seen ten or more times. The chain combines TRBV6-1 with TRBJ1-5; D remains unclear. The germline V and J ends were trimmed by 9 bases and 7 bases, with 19 bases remaining between them. CDR3 size: 14 residues. CDR1 and CDR2 (germline): MNHNS, SASEGT. The CDR3 spells CASSPGREGQPQHF. The CDR3 bases are TGTGCCAGTTCCCCCGGGAGGGAAGGACAGCCCCAGCATTTT.

The V and J genes are TRBV20-1 and TRBJ1-5; D not resolved. The germline V gene has CDR1 DFQATT and CDR2 SNEGSKA (reference sequence). The CDR3 totals 15 residues. V was trimmed by 5 bases and J by 1 base, leaving 15 bases between them. CDR3 in amino acids: CSAGDRGRSNQPQHF. The CDR3 DNA sequence: TGCAGTGCTGGGGATAGAGGGAGGAGCAATCAGCCCCAGCATTTT.

This clonotype appeared many times. This sequence joins TRBV20-1 and TRBJ1-2; D unclear. CDR1 and CDR2 (germline): DFQATT, SNEGSKA (reference sequence). The CDR3 contains 15 residues. Trimming took 0 bases from V and 8 from J, leaving 19 bases between them. This CDR3 is CSARDRIFQLGGYTF. CDR3 DNA sequence: TGCAGTGCTAGAGATAGGATCTTTCAGCTAGGGGGCTACACCTTC.

This clonotype was seen ten or more times. This chain joins TRBV11-2 and TRBJ2-1, with TRBD2 matching 7 bases. CDR3 length equals 14 residues. The germline CDR1 and CDR2 sequences are SGHAT and FQNNGV. Trimming took 1 base from V and 8 from J; bases not matched to a gene: 5. The CDR3 sequence: CASSLAWGGDEQFF. CDR3 coding DNA: TGTGCCAGCAGCTTAGCATGGGGAGGGGATGAGCAGTTCTTC.

In its sample, this clonotype was seen many times. V is TRBV20-1 and J is TRBJ2-4; D might be TRBD1 or TRBD2, each matching 5 bases. V dropped 6 bases and J dropped 3 bases, with 18 bases sitting between them. CDR3 length: 15 amino acids. Germline assignment: CDR1 DFQATT and CDR2 SNEGSKA (reference sequence). The CDR3 reads CSAAAGALIKNIQYF. As DNA, the CDR3 is TGCAGTGCGGCCGCCGGGGCCCTGATCAAAAACATTCAGTACTTC.

This clonotype was picked up a small number of times. Here the CDR3 reads CASSLKGPQETQYF. The CDR3 nucleotides read TGTGCCAGCAGCTTAAAGGGTCCCCAAGAGACCCAGTACTTC. The rearrangement joins TRBV7-2 to TRBJ2-5, with D unclear. Germline lookup yields CDR1 SGHTA and CDR2 FQGNSA. This CDR3 spans 14 amino acids. V was pared by 2 bases and J by 1 base, with 8 bases between. The whole variable domain, filled in from reference TRBV7-2 and TRBJ2-5, reads GAGVSQSPSNKVTEKGKDVELRCDPISGHTALYWYRQSLGQGLEFLIYFQGNSAPDKSGLPSDRFSAERTGGSVSTLTIQRTQQEDSAVYLCASSLKGPQETQYFGPGTRLLVL.

This clonotype was recorded many times. The V and J genes are TRBV9 and TRBJ2-7; D uncertain. CDR3 size: 13 residues. Per the germline V gene, CDR1 is SGDLS and CDR2 is YYNGEE. Trimming stripped 0 bases from V and 0 bases from J, with 4 bases between. CDR3 residues: CASSVDDSYEQYF. The CDR3 DNA reads TGTGCCAGCAGCGTAGATGACTCCTACGAGCAGTACTTC.

This clonotype was seen many times. The gene calls are TRBV5-1 and TRBJ1-1, with TRBD1 as a possible D gene (5 bases). The CDR3 contains 15 residues. The germline V gene encodes CDR1 SGHRS and CDR2 YFSETQ. Trimming took off 4 bases at V and 2 bases at J, with 15 bases between the two ends. The CDR3 bases are TGCGCCAGCAGCAAAAGGGGCAGGACCAACACTGAAGCTTTCTTT. This sequence encodes CASSKRGRTNTEAFF.

This clonotype was observed many times. The chain links TRBV7-3 to TRBJ2-1; D call uncertain. CDR3 length: 13 residues. Germline V lookup: CDR1 SGHTA, CDR2 FQGTGA. V gave up 2 bases and J gave up 5 bases, with 7 bases separating them. In DNA form, the CDR3 reads TGTGCCAGCAGCTTAGGGTCTCACAATGAGCAGTTCTTC. Its protein is CASSLGSHNEQFF. Based on the CDR3 plus reference TRBV7-3 and TRBJ2-1, the full variable domain is GAGVSQTPSNKVTEKGKYVELRCDPISGHTALYWYRQSLGQGPEFLIYFQGTGAADDSGLPNDRFFAVRPEGSVSTLKIQRTERGDSAVYLCASSLGSHNEQFFGPGTRLTVL.

The rearrangement uses TRBV15 and TRBJ1-1, with TRBD1 matching over 9 bases. The CDR3 is 14 residues long. Looked up from germline, CDR1 is LNHNV and CDR2 is YYDKDF (reference sequence). V shed 6 bases and J 5 bases; nucleotides not matched to a gene: 7. The CDR3, as DNA: TGTGCCACCAGAAGGGACAGGGCTGGGACTGAAGCTTTCTTT. This sequence encodes CATRRDRAGTEAFF.

The chain uses TRBV29-1 and TRBJ1-3; tentative D call: TRBD1 (5 bases). Germline lookup yields CDR1 SQVTM and CDR2 ANQGSEA. V was trimmed by 5 bases and J by 4 bases, leaving 12 bases between them. This CDR3 comprises 13 residues. CDR3 DNA sequence: TGCAGCGTTACAGGAGACCCCGGAAACACCATATATTTT. As protein: CSVTGDPGNTIYF. Full variable domain (outside the CDR3, taken from reference TRBV29-1 and TRBJ1-3): SAVISQKPSRDICQRGTSLTIQCQVDSQVTMMFWYRQQPGQSLTLIATANQGSEATYESGFVIDKFPISRPNLTFSTLTVSNMSPEDSSIYLCSVTGDPGNTIYFGEGSWLTVV.

CDR3 coding DNA: TGCGCCAGCAGCCCGACAGGGGTTAGTCAGCCCCAGCATTTT. Translation gives CASSPTGVSQPQHF. This chain links TRBV4-3 with TRBJ1-5; 8 nucleotides line up with TRBD1. From germline, CDR1 is LGHNA and CDR2 YSLEER. After removal of 4 bases from V and 6 bases from J, the junction contained 5 bases not matched to a gene. The length of the CDR3 is 14 residues.

Ten or more counts support this clonotype. This sequence joins TRBV2 and TRBJ1-4; D is ambiguous. This CDR3 region has 16 residues. Trimming removed 3 bases from V and 4 bases from J, with 15 bases in between. The germline CDR1 and CDR2 sequences are SNHLY and FYNNEI. The CDR3 DNA reads as TGTGCCAGCAGTGAGACGGCGGCTGGCCTTAATGAAAAACTGTTTTTT. Translating it yields CASSETAAGLNEKLFF.

The chain employs TRBV29-1 and TRBJ1-2; D possibly corresponds to TRBD1 (6 bases). The CDR3 is 14 amino acids. Trimming left V 7 bases short and J 4 bases short, with 19 bases between. CDR1 and CDR2 (germline): SQVTM, ANQGSEA. DNA of the CDR3: TGCAGCGCACTGGGGATACAGGGCAGCTATGGCTACACCTTC. It translates to CSALGIQGSYGYTF.

This clonotype was counted many times. The J gene is TRBJ1-1, the V gene TRBV2, with a tentative D call TRBD1 (6 bases). V was shortened by 9 bases and J by 4 bases, with 12 bases between the two germline ends. The CDR3 runs 12 residues. Germline CDR1 and CDR2: SNHLY and FYNNEI. CDR3 in amino acids: CASPQGGTEAFF. The CDR3 nucleotides read TGTGCCAGTCCACAGGGAGGCACTGAAGCTTTCTTT.

The sample holds many counts of this clonotype. The chain combines TRBV9 with TRBJ2-1; 9 positions match TRBD2. The ends lost 0 bases at V and 3 bases at J; junction bases unmatched: 1. Germline CDR1 SGDLS, CDR2 YYNGEE. CDR3 length equals 15 residues. In DNA form, the CDR3 reads TGTGCCAGCAGCGTAGCTAGCGGGATCTACAATGAGCAGTTCTTC. Amino acids: CASSVASGIYNEQFF.

The gene calls are TRBV11-2 and TRBJ2-3; D is unclear. CDR3 size: 13 residues. The V end lost 0 bases, the J end lost 4 bases, and 5 bases lay between the germline ends. Germline V CDR1 and CDR2: SGHAT, FQNNGV. Written as DNA, the CDR3 is TGTGCCAGCAGCTTAGATTTTTCAGATACGCAGTATTTT. It encodes CASSLDFSDTQYF.

This clonotype has just a few counts. The genes are TRBV12-3 or TRBV12-4 and TRBJ1-3; maybe TRBD1 (5 bases). The length of the CDR3 is 16 residues. V lost 4 bases and J lost 0, with 13 bases in between. DNA of the CDR3: TGTGCCAGCAGTTACTCCCGGACAATCTCTGGAAACACCATATATTTT. Amino acids: CASSYSRTISGNTIYF.

This clonotype was counted many times. V usage is TRBV28 and J usage is TRBJ1-2; D might be TRBD1 (6 bases). Germline-derived CDR1 and CDR2 are MDHEN and SYDVKM. Trimming removed 4 bases from V and 3 bases from J, with 15 bases in between. CDR3 size: 15 residues. The CDR3 DNA sequence: TGTGCCAGCAGTTATGAGGCAGGGGCACACTATGGCTACACCTTC. The encoded protein is CASSYEAGAHYGYTF.

There are a few counts of this clonotype. A junction boundary mismatches the germline segment, possibly from a read error. The J gene is TRBJ2-4, the V gene TRBV4-1; TRBD1 matches 7 bases. CDR1 MGHRA and CDR2 YSYEKL come from the germline V gene. The CDR3 is 17 residues long. The chain's CDR3 is CASSHHPTGRAQNIQYF. As DNA, the CDR3 is TGCGCCAGCAGCCACCACCCGACAGGGAGAGCCCAAAACATTCAGTACTTC.

This clonotype was counted at least ten times. The rearrangement uses TRBV20-1 and TRBJ2-7; TRBD1 aligns across 7 bases. This CDR3 region has 14 residues. The trim removed 6 bases at V and 2 bases at J, leaving 10 bases unmatched. Germline CDR1 is DFQATT and CDR2 is SNEGSKA (reference sequence). In DNA, the CDR3 is TGCAGTGCCCTCGGACAGGCTTCGGCCTACGAGCAGTACTTC. It encodes CSALGQASAYEQYF.

The chain links TRBV5-4 to TRBJ1-2; D possibly corresponds to TRBD1 (6 bases). The CDR3 has 13 amino acids. The V end was cut by 6 bases, the J end by 4 bases, with 13 bases between. CDR1 is SGHNT and CDR2 is YYREEE in the germline V gene (reference sequence). The DNA for the CDR3 is TGTGCCAGCACCGGGGGGCGGCCCTATGGCTACACCTTC. Encoded protein: CASTGGRPYGYTF.

This clonotype was counted ten times or more. The rearrangement links TRBV28 to TRBJ2-5; D gene ambiguous. There are 13 residues in the CDR3. V lost 8 bases and J lost 2, with 12 bases in between. Germline V gene sequence: CDR1 MDHEN, CDR2 SYDVKM. CDR3 region: CASYAGGQETQYF. CDR3 DNA sequence: TGTGCCAGCTATGCCGGCGGACAAGAGACCCAGTACTTC.